This TCR beta chain emerged from a study of blood T cell repertoires in COVID-19. Study-level background: COVID-19 samples, acute and convalescent, were from the United States, Italy and Spain. In each case, the material was cDNA or gDNA derived from T cells, B-cell-depleted T cells, or PBMCs.

Per the authors' pipeline: Cell counts per sample came from amplifying reference gene primers. Repertoires were generated with immunoSEQ multiplex PCR, while TCRdb's copy carries only in-frame clones and drops some. V, J and clone size were drawn from that table, and D and trimming were deduced from the DNA. The sample has about 100,000 clones; approximately 90% are singletons. Per germline, CDR1 SGHRS and CDR2 YFSETQ. The trim removed 3 bases at V and 5 bases at J, leaving 8 bases unmatched. The CDR3 runs to 15 residues. This TCR was recovered from a man in his fifties with active or convalescent COVID-19. Specimen: peripheral blood. The chain combines TRBV5-1 with TRBJ2-3, with 8 bases that match TRBD2. As DNA, the CDR3 is TGCGCCAGCAGCTCAGGGCCCAGCGGGAGAGATACGCAGTATTTT. Translation: CASSSGPSGRDTQYF.